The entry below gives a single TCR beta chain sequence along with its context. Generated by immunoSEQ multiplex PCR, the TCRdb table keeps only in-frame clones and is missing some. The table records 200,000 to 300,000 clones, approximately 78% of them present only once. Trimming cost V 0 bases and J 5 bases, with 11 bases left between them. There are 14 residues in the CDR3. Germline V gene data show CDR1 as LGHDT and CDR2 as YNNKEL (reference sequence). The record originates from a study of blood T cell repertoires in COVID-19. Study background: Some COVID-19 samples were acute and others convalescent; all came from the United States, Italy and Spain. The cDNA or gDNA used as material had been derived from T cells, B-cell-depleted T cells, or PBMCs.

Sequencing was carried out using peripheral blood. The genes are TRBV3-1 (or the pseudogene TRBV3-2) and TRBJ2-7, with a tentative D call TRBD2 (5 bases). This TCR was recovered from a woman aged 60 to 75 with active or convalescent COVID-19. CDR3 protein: CASSQDGVAHEQYF. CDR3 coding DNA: TGTGCCAGCAGCCAAGACGGGGTTGCGCACGAGCAGTACTTC.